The TCR beta chain described here comes from a study of T cell responses to AZD1222 COVID-19 vaccine. Pooling was applied to second doses at about 4 or about 12 weeks. CDR1 and CDR2 (germline): LNHNV, YYDKDF (reference sequence). The V end lost 8 bases, the J end lost 2 bases, and 14 bases lay between the germline ends. This CDR3 is built from 14 residues. Regarding this clone: No antigen is known for it.

Notes on the study in general: Only five or six people who got AZD1222 tested seropositive at baseline. Clonal diversity was possibly underestimated, and the donors were mostly white British, with more females. The CD4 TCRs associated with vaccination extended across spike and predominated at 160-218 and 743-854.

The protocol was immunoSEQ multiplex PCR, while the TCRdb copy is restricted to in-frame clones and leaves out a portion. Seen here are 130,000 to 150,000 clones, 89% observed once, and the top ten hold about 1.8%. This receptor was taken from an adult who received the AZD1222 COVID-19 vaccine. The chain has TRBV15 and TRBJ2-3; D is unresolved. Source: peripheral blood, taken 28 days after the second AZD1222 dose. As DNA, the CDR3 is TGTGCCACCTCCACGACACGCGCCACAGATACGCAGTATTTT. This gives the protein CATSTTRATDTQYF.